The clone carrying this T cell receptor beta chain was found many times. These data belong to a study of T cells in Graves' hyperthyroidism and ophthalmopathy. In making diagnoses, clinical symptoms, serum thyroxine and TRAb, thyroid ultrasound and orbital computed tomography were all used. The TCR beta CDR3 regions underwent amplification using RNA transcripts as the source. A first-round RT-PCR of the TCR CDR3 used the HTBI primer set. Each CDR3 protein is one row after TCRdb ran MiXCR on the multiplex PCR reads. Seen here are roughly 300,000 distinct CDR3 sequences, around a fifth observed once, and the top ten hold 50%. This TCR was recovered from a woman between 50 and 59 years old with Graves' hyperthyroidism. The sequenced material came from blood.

The CDR3 protein is CASSGGQNQPQHF. CDR3 sequence (DNA): TGTGCCAGCAGCGGGGGACAGAATCAGCCCCAGCATTTT. This rearrangement joins TRBV5-8 to TRBJ1-5; the match to TRBD1 covers 7 bases. The V gene's germline CDR1 is SGHTS and CDR2 YDEGEE. CDR3 length equals 13 residues. With 4 bases clipped from V and 4 bases from J, the junction kept 2 bases outside the gene matches.